This T cell receptor beta chain emerged from a study of molecular identifiers for immune sequencing clone quantification. Germline V gives CDR1 PRHDT, CDR2 FYEKMQ (reference sequence). CDR3 length: 18 residues. J gave up 4 bases and V 2 bases, and 12 bases lay outside the gene matches. TCRdb called the PCR reads again in MiXCR, with one record for every CDR3 protein. The sample lists about 510,000 distinct CDR3 sequences; 20% to 25% were seen once. The TCR was taken from a human donor in good health. Some libraries in this study had Jurkat cell RNA spiked in. The J gene is TRBJ2-2, the V gene TRBV13; TRBD1 matches at 8 bases. Input material: naive CD8+ T cells from blood, with Jurkat cell RNA spiked in. Indicated subset: FACS-sorted CD8+CD4-CCR7+CD45RA+ naive T cells. The CDR3 nucleotides are TGTGCCAGCAGCTTATGGACCGGGACAGGATATTTCACCGGGGAGCTGTTTTTT. It translates to CASSLWTGTGYFTGELFF.